Below are 16 T cell receptor beta chains sequenced from a single sample in a study of beta chain features in type 1 diabetes. Study-wide findings and caveats: In every one of the four CD4+ subsets, TCRB CDR3s were moderately but significantly shorter in Type 1 diabetes patients.

Investigators reverse transcribed all isolated RNA, so they sequenced expressed TCRB transcripts. Only in-frame clones appear in the TCRdb table, and some are missing; sequencing was by immunoSEQ multiplex PCR. The repertoire includes around 710,000 clones, 12% of them detected once, and roughly 0.12% sits in the top ten. Their antigen targets remain unknown. Sequencing used naive CD4+ T cells from blood. The receptor set was obtained from a man aged 25-40 years with type 1 diabetes.

This clone has ten or more counts. The chain joins TRBV10-3 to TRBJ2-3; D uncertain. Trimming removed 0 bases at V and 10 bases at J, with 8 bases between. Germline V CDR1 and CDR2: ENHRY, SYGVKD. The CDR3 loop spans 12 amino acids. The CDR3 DNA reads as TGTGCCATCAGTGAGTCGCCCTCGGCGCAGTATTTT. Its translation: CAISESPSAQYF.

The CDR3: CASSLTAQNYGYTF. CDR3 in DNA: TGTGCCAGCAGCTTAACTGCACAGAACTATGGCTACACCTTC. The V and J genes are TRBV7-2 and TRBJ1-2; D gene unclear. The CDR3 spans 14 residues. Germline-derived CDR1 and CDR2 are SGHTA and FQGNSA. Trimming removed 2 bases from V and 2 bases from J, with 9 bases in between. The variable domain in full, completed from reference TRBV7-2 and TRBJ1-2, reads GAGVSQSPSNKVTEKGKDVELRCDPISGHTALYWYRQSLGQGLEFLIYFQGNSAPDKSGLPSDRFSAERTGGSVSTLTIQRTQQEDSAVYLCASSLTAQNYGYTFGSGTRLTVV.

The chain employs TRBV27 and TRBJ2-2; tentatively, D is TRBD2 (5 bases). Trimming took 7 bases from V and 5 from J, leaving 14 bases between them. The CDR3 covers 14 residues. CDR1 is MNHEY, CDR2 SMNVEV, per germline (reference sequence). This chain's CDR3 is CASKWGVVTGELFF. CDR3 DNA sequence: TGTGCCAGCAAATGGGGAGTAGTGACCGGGGAGCTGTTTTTT.

The chain is built from TRBV27 and TRBJ2-3; TRBD2 matches 7 bases. Trimming at V came to 6 bases and at J to 2 bases, leaving 8 bases not matched to a gene. The length of the CDR3 is 15 residues. Germline V gene lookup returns CDR1 MNHEY and CDR2 SMNVEV (reference sequence). The CDR3 loop reads CASSAWSGATDTQYF. The CDR3 nucleotides read TGTGCCAGCAGCGCCTGGAGCGGGGCCACAGATACGCAGTATTTT.

V and J are TRBV19 and TRBJ1-4; D not resolved. V was pared by 3 bases and J by 4 bases, with 9 bases between. CDR1 is LNHDA, CDR2 SQIVND, per germline (reference sequence). The CDR3 consists of 14 residues. This CDR3 reads CASSMEGLNEKLFF. The CDR3 DNA is TGTGCCAGTAGTATGGAAGGCCTTAATGAAAAACTGTTTTTT.

This clone was found a few times. The chain couples TRBV4-2 to TRBJ1-5, with D unresolved. V lost 1 base and J lost 7, with 5 bases in between. The CDR3 is 12 amino acids. The germline CDR1 and CDR2 sequences are LGHNA and YNFKEQ. The CDR3 DNA sequence: TGTGCCAGCAGCCAAGTGGGGCAGCCCCAGCATTTT. This gives the protein CASSQVGQPQHF.

In this sample, this clone turned up a few times. This chain connects TRBV18 to TRBJ2-2; either TRBD1 or TRBD2 may fit D (5 bases each). V gave up 2 bases and J gave up 6 bases, with 10 bases separating them. The CDR3 consists of 14 residues. Germline loops: CDR1 KGHSH, CDR2 LQKENI. DNA of the CDR3: TGTGCCAGCTCACCAGAATGGGGGTCCGGGGAGCTGTTTTTT. Protein sequence: CASSPEWGSGELFF.

V gene TRBV6-5 combines with J gene TRBJ1-3; no definite D call. The germline gives CDR1 MNHEY, CDR2 SVGAGI. Trimming took 5 bases from V and 2 from J, leaving 10 bases between them. There are 14 residues in the CDR3. The CDR3 DNA is TGTGCCAGCAGTACCCGGATCGCTGGAAACACCATATATTTT. It is translated as CASSTRIAGNTIYF.

This clone has only a few counts. The J gene is TRBJ2-1, the V gene TRBV5-1, with TRBD1 matching 9 bases. This CDR3 comprises 15 residues. Per germline, CDR1 SGHRS and CDR2 YFSETQ. With 4 bases clipped from V and 7 bases from J, the junction kept 9 bases outside the gene matches. The CDR3: CASSPPGQGLNEQFF. In DNA form, the CDR3 reads TGCGCCAGCAGCCCCCCGGGACAGGGTTTGAATGAGCAGTTCTTC.

This clone was counted a few times. The sample holds other DNA sequences that translate to the same CDR3. The chain links TRBV18 to TRBJ2-3; 7 bases agree with TRBD1. Trimming removed 0 bases from V and 2 bases from J; junction bases left unmatched: 2. This CDR3 contains 15 residues. Germline values: CDR1 KGHSH, CDR2 LQKENI. In DNA form, the CDR3 reads TGTGCCAGCTCACCACCGGGACAGTCCACAGATACGCAGTATTTT. It translates to CASSPPGQSTDTQYF. Based on the CDR3 plus reference TRBV18 and TRBJ2-3, the full variable domain is NAGVMQNPRHLVRRRGQEARLRCSPMKGHSHVYWYRQLPEEGLKFMVYLQKENIIDESGMPKERFSAEFPKEGPSILRIQQVVRGDSAAYFCASSPPGQSTDTQYFGPGTRLTVL.

This clone was counted only a few times. The same CDR3 also results from other DNA sequences found in this sample. The CDR3 DNA sequence: TGTGCCAGCAGCTTATCCGGTTACGAGCAGTACTTC. It encodes CASSLSGYEQYF. This chain links TRBV7-9 with TRBJ2-7; D ambiguous. Germline V gene data show CDR1 as SEHNR and CDR2 as FQNEAQ (reference sequence). The V gene lost 2 bases and the J gene lost 4 bases, with 6 bases spanning the gap. The CDR3 runs to 12 residues.

This clone occurred a few times. This chain joins TRBV19 and TRBJ1-2; weak D call: TRBD1 (5 bases). This CDR3 has 13 residues. Germline assignment: CDR1 LNHDA and CDR2 SQIVND (reference sequence). Trimming stripped 6 bases from V and 4 bases from J, with 12 bases between. The CDR3 here is CASRPVGVYGYTF. In DNA, the CDR3 is TGTGCCAGTAGGCCCGTGGGGGTCTATGGCTACACCTTC.

CDR3 amino acids: CASSQDRQGLTEAFF. The CDR3 nucleotides read TGTGCCAGCAGCCAAGATAGACAGGGTTTGACTGAAGCTTTCTTT. The chain uses TRBV14 and TRBJ1-1; 7 bases line up with TRBD1. Per germline, CDR1 SGHDN and CDR2 FVKESK. Trimming cost V 0 bases and J 5 bases; bases outside gene matches: 6. The CDR3 runs 15 residues. The full variable domain, its missing parts supplied by reference TRBV14 and TRBJ1-1, is EAGVTQFPSHSVIEKGQTVTLRCDPISGHDNLYWYRRVMGKEIKFLLHFVKESKQDESGMPNNRFLAERTGGTYSTLKVQPAELEDSGVYFCASSQDRQGLTEAFFGQGTRLTVV.

V usage is TRBV7-9 and J usage is TRBJ2-3; a weak D match, TRBD1 (6 bases). Germline V gives CDR1 SEHNR, CDR2 FQNEAQ (reference sequence). Trimming stripped 8 bases from V and 4 bases from J, with 19 bases between. The CDR3 sequence is 15 residues long. The CDR3 coding sequence is TGTGCCAGCGCCCCGGTTACAGGGTTCGCAGATACGCAGTATTTT. Its translation: CASAPVTGFADTQYF.

This clone turned up a few times. This chain connects TRBV5-1 to TRBJ2-7; perhaps TRBD2 as D (6 bases). The CDR3 covers 12 residues. V dropped 4 bases and J dropped 12 bases, with 17 bases sitting between them. CDR1 is SGHRS and CDR2 is YFSETQ in the germline V gene. CDR3 amino acids: CASSAGRNQRYF. CDR3 nucleotides: TGCGCCAGCAGCGCGGGACGGAACCAACGGTACTTC.

The chain joins TRBV7-2 to TRBJ1-2; 9 positions match TRBD1. The V gene end was trimmed by 5 bases and the J gene end by 6 bases; junction bases not matched to a gene: 19. This CDR3 region has 18 residues. Germline V gene lookup returns CDR1 SGHTA and CDR2 FQGNSA. CDR3 sequence: CASSQDRGYLGTGNGYTF. As DNA, the CDR3 is TGTGCCAGCAGCCAAGATCGGGGGTATTTGGGGACAGGGAATGGCTACACCTTC.